What follows is one T cell receptor (beta chain) and its context. Profiling relied on immunoSEQ multiplex PCR, and the TCRdb table lists in-frame clones only, not all of them. The table shows about 86,000 clones, with approximately 94% occurring only once. CDR1 and CDR2 (germline): MDHEN, SYDVKM. CDR3 length equals 19 residues. V was clipped by 4 bases and J by 3 bases; unmatched bases: 16. The data were taken from a study of control samples from healthy donors and cancer patients. The receptor's source is a woman younger than 35 in good health. The specimen was blood. The chain recombines TRBV28 with TRBJ1-5; TRBD1 aligns across 9 bases. Here the CDR3 DNA reads TGTGCCAGCAGTTCCCTCGGGACAGGGCCGAGACTAAACAATCAGCCCCAGCATTTT. Residues: CASSSLGTGPRLNNQPQHF.